Shown below are 9 T cell receptor beta chains from a single sample sequenced in a study of type 1 regulatory T cells. The antigens of these receptors remain unknown. TCRdb itself ran the reads through MiXCR, one entry per CDR3 protein. Of tens of thousands of distinct CDR3 sequences in the sample, about 50% are singletons; the top ten hold about 2%. Sequencing input: cultured non-Tr1 T cells, either the whole culture or a sorted T cell fraction (not recorded which). All receptors derive from a human donor in good health.

This clonotype came up a few times. This chain connects TRBV6-6 to TRBJ1-5, with TRBD1 as a possible D gene (5 bases). V was pared by 4 bases and J by 1 base, with 8 bases between. Germline V gene lookup returns CDR1 MNHNY and CDR2 SVGAGI (reference sequence). The CDR3 contains 14 residues. The CDR3 region has the DNA TGTGCCAGCAGTTCCGGGGACAGCAATCAGCCCCAGCATTTT. Amino acids: CASSSGDSNQPQHF.

This clonotype showed up just a few times. The chain carries TRBV5-1 and TRBJ1-3; 7 bases line up with TRBD1. This CDR3 has 16 amino acids. After removal of 3 bases from V and 1 base from J, the junction contained 7 bases not matched to a gene. Germline CDR1 and CDR2: SGHRS and YFSETQ. The DNA for the CDR3 is TGCGCCAGCAGCTGGGTGGGACAGAGATCTGGAAACACCATATATTTT. Translating gives CASSWVGQRSGNTIYF. The whole variable domain, remainder taken from reference TRBV5-1 and TRBJ1-3, is KAGVTQTPRYLIKTRGQQVTLSCSPISGHRSVSWYQQTPGQGLQFLFEYFSETQRNKGNFPGRFSGRQFSNSRSEMNVSTLELGDSALYLCASSWVGQRSGNTIYFGEGSWLTVV.

This rearrangement joins TRBV5-1 to TRBJ1-1, with 8 bases matching TRBD1. Germline-derived CDR1 and CDR2 are SGHRS and YFSETQ. The CDR3 has 15 residues. The trim removed 0 bases at V and 6 bases at J, leaving 7 bases unmatched. The CDR3 is CASSLVTGVSAEAFF. The CDR3 nucleotides are TGCGCCAGCAGCTTGGTGACAGGGGTGTCGGCTGAAGCTTTCTTT.

J is TRBJ2-7 and V is TRBV12-3 or TRBV12-4, with D possibly being TRBD1 or TRBD2 (6 bases each). Trimming took off 3 bases at V and 4 bases at J, with 19 bases between the two ends. The CDR3 length is 16 residues. The CDR3 loop is CASSFAPQGGLYEQYF. The CDR3 coding sequence is TGTGCCAGCAGTTTTGCTCCACAGGGAGGATTGTACGAGCAGTACTTC.

The V gene is TRBV7-2, the J gene TRBJ1-2; weak D call: TRBD1 (6 bases). Trimming shortened V by 1 base and J by 8 bases, and 17 bases separated the two germline ends. This CDR3 is built from 15 residues. Germline assignment: CDR1 SGHTA and CDR2 FQGNSA. The CDR3 is CASSLGGFRGGGYTF. The DNA for the CDR3 is TGTGCCAGCAGCTTAGGGGGTTTCAGGGGCGGGGGCTACACCTTC.

The chain uses TRBV11-2 and TRBJ2-2; D ambiguous. Germline V CDR1 and CDR2: SGHAT, FQNNGV. The CDR3 is made up of 15 amino acids. Trimming removed 0 bases from V and 2 bases from J, with 7 bases in between. The DNA for the CDR3 is TGTGCCAGCAGCTTAGAGAGGAGAAACACCGGGGAGCTGTTTTTT. It is translated as CASSLERRNTGELFF.

This clonotype was counted between two and nine times. This chain connects TRBV10-3 to TRBJ1-2; no clear D. Germline loops: CDR1 ENHRY, CDR2 SYGVKD. This CDR3 has 14 amino acids. V was shortened by 3 bases and J by 2 bases, with 10 bases between the two germline ends. CDR3 amino acids: CAISEGWSNYGYTF. As DNA, the CDR3 is TGTGCCATCAGTGAAGGTTGGTCAAACTATGGCTACACCTTC.

This clonotype was seen ten or more times. The chain combines TRBV12-3 or TRBV12-4 with TRBJ2-5, with D perhaps matching TRBD1 or TRBD2 (5 bases each). This CDR3 region has 14 residues. Trimming pared 4 bases from V and 1 base from J, leaving 10 bases between. CDR3: CASSSRGLQETQYF. The CDR3 region has the DNA TGTGCCAGCAGTTCCCGGGGCCTCCAAGAGACCCAGTACTTC.

The V and J genes are TRBV6-2 or TRBV6-3 and TRBJ2-5, with D unresolved. Germline V gives CDR1 MNHEY, CDR2 SVGEGT. The length of the CDR3 is 13 residues. The V gene lost 7 bases and the J gene lost 1 base, with 10 bases spanning the gap. As DNA, the CDR3 is TGTGCCAGCACCGACCCCGGCCAAGAGACCCAGTACTTC. Translated, it gives CASTDPGQETQYF.